Listed below are T cell receptor beta chains from one sample, sequenced in a study of blood T cell repertoires in COVID-19. Using immunoSEQ multiplex PCR, the repertoire was profiled, and TCRdb retains in-frame clones only, with some absent. The profile covers 150,000 to 250,000 clones, with roughly 94% appearing a single time and approximately 0.8% taken by the ten largest. The sample was peripheral blood. These TCRs come from a man between 25 and 39 years old with COVID-19, enrolled during active disease. The CDR3 runs from the conserved cysteine through the conserved F or W. Each record gives: D gene, V gene, clone size, J gene, CDR3 DNA, CDR3 protein. The D gene is left open where the match is weak. Rows give clone size only sometimes, using once, few, many, or a class for an expanded clone.

d_call: TRBD1
v_call: TRBV19
clone_size: once
j_call: TRBJ1-5
cdr3_nt: TGTGCCAGTAGTATAGTGGGACAGCTTAGCAATCAGCCCCAGCATTTT
cdr3_aa: CASSIVGQLSNQPQHF

d_call: -
v_call: TRBV5-1
clone_size: -
j_call: TRBJ1-3
cdr3_nt: TGCGCCAGCAGCACGGGTGTACGCTCTGGAAACACCATATATTTT
cdr3_aa: CASSTGVRSGNTIYF

d_call: -
v_call: TRBV19
clone_size: -
j_call: TRBJ1-4
cdr3_nt: TGTGCCAGTGGCCCACAGGGAATGGGAAATGAAAAACTGTTTTTT
cdr3_aa: CASGPQGMGNEKLFF

d_call: TRBD1
v_call: TRBV7-4
clone_size: -
j_call: TRBJ1-2
cdr3_nt: TGTGCCAGCAGCTTACTCGGGACAGGGATAGAGGGCTACACCTTC
cdr3_aa: CASSLLGTGIEGYTF

d_call: -
v_call: TRBV6-1
clone_size: -
j_call: TRBJ1-3
cdr3_nt: TGTGCCAGCAGTGAATTCGCAGGTTCCTCTGGAAACACCATATATTTT
cdr3_aa: CASSEFAGSSGNTIYF

d_call: -
v_call: TRBV2
clone_size: -
j_call: TRBJ2-7
cdr3_nt: TGTGCCAGCAGTGGAACTGACGAGCAGTACTTC
cdr3_aa: CASSGTDEQYF

d_call: -
v_call: TRBV4-1
clone_size: few
j_call: TRBJ1-2
cdr3_nt: TGCGCCAGCAGCCAAGCTTCGACGGGGAACTATGGCTACACCTTC
cdr3_aa: CASSQASTGNYGYTF

d_call: -
v_call: TRBV19
clone_size: -
j_call: TRBJ1-6
cdr3_nt: TGTGCCAGTAGTATGGGGGGGATGAATTCACCCCTCCACTTT
cdr3_aa: CASSMGGMNSPLHF

d_call: TRBD1
v_call: TRBV30
clone_size: few
j_call: TRBJ1-1
cdr3_nt: TGTGCCTGGAGTGGGACCCCAGGGGGCAACACTGAAGCTTTCTTT
cdr3_aa: CAWSGTPGGNTEAFF

d_call: TRBD1
v_call: TRBV5-4
clone_size: once
j_call: TRBJ1-1
cdr3_nt: TGTGCCAGCAGCGGGACAGTCATGAACACTGAAGCTTTCTTT
cdr3_aa: CASSGTVMNTEAFF

d_call: TRBD1
v_call: TRBV6-5
clone_size: -
j_call: TRBJ2-1
cdr3_nt: TGTGCCAGCAGTTACTCAGGACAGGGACACAATGAGCAGTTCTTC
cdr3_aa: CASSYSGQGHNEQFF

d_call: TRBD1
v_call: TRBV19
clone_size: -
j_call: TRBJ2-7
cdr3_nt: TGTGCCAGCGGCAGGACAGGGTCCTCCTACGAGCAGTACTTC
cdr3_aa: CASGRTGSSYEQYF

d_call: -
v_call: TRBV6-5
clone_size: -
j_call: TRBJ2-5
cdr3_nt: TGTGCCAGCAGTTACCTCCAGCGGGTTAGCCAAGAGACCCAGTACTTC
cdr3_aa: CASSYLQRVSQETQYF

d_call: -
v_call: TRBV13
clone_size: -
j_call: TRBJ1-4
cdr3_nt: TGTGCCAGCAGCTTACGGGCTCTACGGGGGTTGTCGTCTGATGAAAAACTGTTTTTT
cdr3_aa: CASSLRALRGLSSDEKLFF

d_call: TRBD1
v_call: TRBV5-1
clone_size: few
j_call: TRBJ1-1
cdr3_nt: TGCGCCAGCAGCCCCACAGGGGACACTGAAGCTTTCTTT
cdr3_aa: CASSPTGDTEAFF

d_call: -
v_call: TRBV19
clone_size: -
j_call: TRBJ2-1
cdr3_nt: TGTGCCAGTAGTATTAACGGTCAAGCCTACAATGAGCAGTTCTTC
cdr3_aa: CASSINGQAYNEQFF

d_call: TRBD1
v_call: TRBV7-9
clone_size: -
j_call: TRBJ1-6
cdr3_nt: TGTGCCAGCAGCACCAGGGACAGCTATCTCCACTTT
cdr3_aa: CASSTRDSYLHF

d_call: TRBD1
v_call: TRBV15
clone_size: -
j_call: TRBJ1-1
cdr3_nt: TGTGCCACCAGCAGGACAGGGGCATTGAACACTGAAGCTTTCTTT
cdr3_aa: CATSRTGALNTEAFF

d_call: -
v_call: TRBV12-3/TRBV12-4
clone_size: -
j_call: TRBJ2-7
cdr3_nt: TGTGCCAGCAGGCCGACAGCCTCCTACGAGCAGTACTTC
cdr3_aa: CASRPTASYEQYF

d_call: -
v_call: TRBV19
clone_size: -
j_call: TRBJ1-1
cdr3_nt: TGTGCCACCCATCCCGGGACATACACGAGGACTGAAGCTTTCTTT
cdr3_aa: CATHPGTYTRTEAFF

d_call: -
v_call: TRBV2
clone_size: -
j_call: TRBJ2-4
cdr3_nt: TGTGCCAGCAGTGAAGGAGGTTCCGGCATTCAGTACTTC
cdr3_aa: CASSEGGSGIQYF

d_call: -
v_call: TRBV2
clone_size: once
j_call: TRBJ1-6
cdr3_nt: TGTGCCAGCAGTGGATTCCAAACCCGGGACTATAATTCACCCCTCCACTTT
cdr3_aa: CASSGFQTRDYNSPLHF

d_call: TRBD1
v_call: TRBV5-1
clone_size: -
j_call: TRBJ1-2
cdr3_nt: TGCGCCAGCAGCTTGGTCCCCGGGACAGGGGCCCTTGGCGGTGGCTACACCTTC
cdr3_aa: CASSLVPGTGALGGGYTF

d_call: -
v_call: TRBV5-1
clone_size: -
j_call: TRBJ2-7
cdr3_nt: TGCGCCAGCAGCTTGGTGGGGACACAACACGAGCAGTACTTC
cdr3_aa: CASSLVGTQHEQYF

d_call: -
v_call: TRBV18
clone_size: -
j_call: TRBJ1-2
cdr3_nt: TGTGCCAGCTCACCGGCCGCTAGACAGCCCTATGGCTACACCTTC
cdr3_aa: CASSPAARQPYGYTF

d_call: -
v_call: TRBV6-5
clone_size: -
j_call: TRBJ1-1
cdr3_nt: TGTGCCACCCTAGACGGACTAAACACTGAAGCTTTCTTT
cdr3_aa: CATLDGLNTEAFF

d_call: -
v_call: TRBV18
clone_size: -
j_call: TRBJ2-3
cdr3_nt: TGTGCCAGCTCACCACCCGCGGATACGCAGTATTTT
cdr3_aa: CASSPPADTQYF

d_call: -
v_call: TRBV5-4
clone_size: -
j_call: TRBJ2-2
cdr3_nt: TGTGCCAGCAGCTTGGGAGCAAACACCGGGGAGCTGTTTTTT
cdr3_aa: CASSLGANTGELFF

d_call: -
v_call: TRBV19
clone_size: once
j_call: TRBJ2-3
cdr3_nt: TGTGCCAGTAGTATACCACAGGGAAGCACAGATACGCAGTATTTT
cdr3_aa: CASSIPQGSTDTQYF

d_call: -
v_call: TRBV19
clone_size: -
j_call: TRBJ2-7
cdr3_nt: TGTGCCAGTAGTATGGAGGAAGGAGTAAACGAGCAGTACTTC
cdr3_aa: CASSMEEGVNEQYF

d_call: TRBD1
v_call: TRBV2
clone_size: -
j_call: TRBJ1-3
cdr3_nt: TGTGCCAGCAGTGAAGAGGGACAGGACGCCTCTGGAAACACCATATATTTT
cdr3_aa: CASSEEGQDASGNTIYF

d_call: -
v_call: TRBV6-5
clone_size: -
j_call: TRBJ2-3
cdr3_nt: TGTGCCAGCTCCCCCCGGGAATATACGCAGTATTTT
cdr3_aa: CASSPREYTQYF

d_call: TRBD1
v_call: TRBV9
clone_size: -
j_call: TRBJ1-2
cdr3_nt: TGTGCCAGCAGCGCAAGGGGACAGGGGAATGGCTACACCTTC
cdr3_aa: CASSARGQGNGYTF

d_call: -
v_call: TRBV7-2
clone_size: -
j_call: TRBJ1-2
cdr3_nt: TGTGCCAGCAGCAAGCCGTTCGGGACAACTAACTATGGCTACACCTTC
cdr3_aa: CASSKPFGTTNYGYTF

d_call: TRBD1
v_call: TRBV6-5
clone_size: -
j_call: TRBJ1-2
cdr3_nt: TGTGCCAGCAGTTCACGACAGGGGCCCCATGGCTACACCTTC
cdr3_aa: CASSSRQGPHGYTF

d_call: -
v_call: TRBV9
clone_size: -
j_call: TRBJ2-2
cdr3_nt: TGTGCCAGCAGCTCCGGAGGAGGAAAAAAGAGGACCGGGGAGCTGTTTTTT
cdr3_aa: CASSSGGGKKRTGELFF

d_call: -
v_call: TRBV4-1
clone_size: -
j_call: TRBJ2-1
cdr3_nt: TGCGCCAGCAGCCAAGTGTACTCGGAAAAGGGGAATGAGCAGTTCTTC
cdr3_aa: CASSQVYSEKGNEQFF

d_call: -
v_call: TRBV3-1/TRBV3-2
clone_size: -
j_call: TRBJ1-2
cdr3_nt: TGTGCCAGCAGCCGGGGGCAAGCTGAAGGCTACACCTTC
cdr3_aa: CASSRGQAEGYTF

d_call: TRBD1
v_call: TRBV9
clone_size: -
j_call: TRBJ1-2
cdr3_nt: TGTGCCAGCAGCCCAGGGGGCTTGACGGGAGGCTACACCTTC
cdr3_aa: CASSPGGLTGGYTF

d_call: TRBD1
v_call: TRBV5-1
clone_size: few
j_call: TRBJ1-2
cdr3_nt: TGCGCCAGCAGCTTGGCGGGACAGATTCACTATGGCTACACCTTC
cdr3_aa: CASSLAGQIHYGYTF

d_call: TRBD1
v_call: TRBV12-5
clone_size: -
j_call: TRBJ2-2
cdr3_nt: TGTGCTAGTGGTTTGACCCCCGGACAGGGATCCGGGGAGCTGTTTTTT
cdr3_aa: CASGLTPGQGSGELFF

d_call: -
v_call: TRBV2
clone_size: -
j_call: TRBJ1-1
cdr3_nt: TGTGCCAGCAGTGTTAACTTGGCAGGGTTGGCTTTCTTT
cdr3_aa: CASSVNLAGLAFF

d_call: -
v_call: TRBV25-1
clone_size: -
j_call: TRBJ1-1
cdr3_nt: TGTGCCAGCAGTGGCCGACATCGCGAAGCTTTCTTT
cdr3_aa: CASSGRHREAFF

d_call: -
v_call: TRBV7-3
clone_size: once
j_call: TRBJ1-6
cdr3_nt: TGTGCCAGCAGCGCCGGACTTAATTCACCCCTCCACTTT
cdr3_aa: CASSAGLNSPLHF

d_call: TRBD1
v_call: TRBV30
clone_size: -
j_call: TRBJ2-7
cdr3_nt: TGTGCCTGGGAACAGGGGCGATCCTACGAGCAGTACTTC
cdr3_aa: CAWEQGRSYEQYF

d_call: TRBD1
v_call: TRBV3-1/TRBV3-2
clone_size: -
j_call: TRBJ1-2
cdr3_nt: TGTGCCAGCAGCCAGGGACAGGGTGGGGGCTACACCTTC
cdr3_aa: CASSQGQGGGYTF

d_call: -
v_call: TRBV30
clone_size: -
j_call: TRBJ1-2
cdr3_nt: TGTGCCTGGGGTCAGGGATCGTATGGCTACACCTTC
cdr3_aa: CAWGQGSYGYTF

d_call: -
v_call: TRBV29-1
clone_size: -
j_call: TRBJ2-3
cdr3_nt: TGCAGCGTTGAGCCGGTGGGCACAGATACGCAGTATTTT
cdr3_aa: CSVEPVGTDTQYF